These T cell receptor beta chains were read from a single sample in a study of molecular identifiers for immune sequencing clone quantification. TCRdb processed the PCR reads anew with MiXCR; each CDR3 protein has one entry. The table lists 400,000 to 600,000 distinct CDR3 sequences, roughly 26% of them singletons, with around 0.76% in the top ten. Input material: naive CD8+ T cells from blood, with Jurkat cell RNA spiked in. The source of these receptors is a human donor in good health. Some libraries in this study had Jurkat cell RNA spiked in. The CDR3 runs from the conserved cysteine through the conserved F or W. D genes are given only for firm matches. Clone size appears in some rows only: once, few, many, or a class for an expanded clone.

many,TRBJ1-1,-,TRBV9,TGTGCCAGCAGCGGAATTCAAGGGGCTTTCTTT,CASSGIQGAFF
few,TRBJ2-2,-,TRBV5-6,TGTGCCAGCAGACAAAGAAACAAGAACACCGGGGAGCTGTTTTTT,CASRQRNKNTGELFF
few,TRBJ2-7,-,TRBV20-1,TGCAGTGCTAGAGATCGGGGATGGGGGAGTTACGAGCAGTACTTC,CSARDRGWGSYEQYF
few,TRBJ2-3,TRBD2,TRBV25-1,TGTGCCAGCAGTGAATATATAGCGGGGGGGGCGGTAAGCACAGATACGCAGTATTTT,CASSEYIAGGAVSTDTQYF
few,TRBJ2-7,-,TRBV5-6,TGTGCCAGCAGCTCCGGGGTACAGATCCACGAGCAGTACTTC,CASSSGVQIHEQYF
-,TRBJ2-3,-,TRBV13,TGTGCCACCAATAGCGGCACAGATACGCAGTATTTT,CATNSGTDTQYF
-,TRBJ2-3,TRBD1,TRBV27,TGTGCCAGCAGTTTATTGACAGGGCCGCACGGGGCGGATACGCAGTATTTT,CASSLLTGPHGADTQYF
-,TRBJ2-7,TRBD1,TRBV10-2,TGCGCCAGCAGGGGACAGGGGGACTACTTCTTCTACGAGCAGTACTTC,CASRGQGDYFFYEQYF
many,TRBJ2-3,TRBD2,TRBV28,TGTGCCAGCAGTGAGCTGGGGGAGCGGGAGGAGACCAGCACAGATACGCAGTATTTT,CASSELGEREETSTDTQYF
few,TRBJ1-3,-,TRBV6-5,TGTGCCAGCGGGGAGTTCAGGCCCCCTGGAAACACCATATATTTT,CASGEFRPPGNTIYF
once,TRBJ1-5,-,TRBV12-3/TRBV12-4,TGTGGCAGCAGTCCAATTGACCCACTGGGGTCAAGCAATCAGCCCCAGCATTTT,CGSSPIDPLGSSNQPQHF
few,TRBJ2-5,-,TRBV27,TGTGCCAGCAGTCCAATCAGCAATGGTGAGACCCAGTACTTC,CASSPISNGETQYF
-,TRBJ1-1,-,TRBV28,TGTGCCAGCAGTTTGGGGGCAAACACTGAAGCTTACTTT,CASSLGANTEAYF
many,TRBJ2-2,-,TRBV29-1,TGCAGCGTCATACCACCGGAGGGCCCAAACACCGGGGAGCTGTTTTTT,CSVIPPEGPNTGELFF
-,TRBJ1-6,-,TRBV7-9,TGTGCCAGCAGCCTGGGCCCGGGGTATAGGAATTCACCCCTCCACTTT,CASSLGPGYRNSPLHF
-,TRBJ2-7,-,TRBV12-3/TRBV12-4,TGTGCCAGCAGTTTTGGTGGAATTAGGGATGGTTGGAAACAGTACTTC,CASSFGGIRDGWKQYF
few,TRBJ1-6,-,TRBV15,TGTGCCACCAGCAGAGACCAGGGTTATAATTCACCCCTCCACTTT,CATSRDQGYNSPLHF
few,TRBJ2-1,-,TRBV28,TGTGCCAGCAGTCACAATGAGCAGTCCTTC,CASSHNEQSF
-,TRBJ2-2,TRBD1,TRBV9,TGTGCCAGCAGCGTCCTGAGGGACAGGGTCGTCACCGGGGAGCTGTTTTTT,CASSVLRDRVVTGELFF
many,TRBJ1-2,TRBD1,TRBV6-2/TRBV6-3,TGTGCCAGCAGTTACCGGGGACAGCTCCACTATGGCTACACCTTC,CASSYRGQLHYGYTF
many,TRBJ2-3,-,TRBV10-2,TGCGCCAGCAGTGAGGGTCCCTGGGATACGCAGTATTTT,CASSEGPWDTQYF
-,TRBJ1-5,TRBD1,TRBV20-1,TGCAGTGCTAGAGCGCTAGAGACAGGGGGTCAGCCCCAGCATTTT,CSARALETGGQPQHF
many,TRBJ2-5,-,TRBV4-1,TGCGCCAGCAGCCAAGCACAAAACCAAGAGACCCAGTACTTC,CASSQAQNQETQYF
few,TRBJ2-2,TRBD1,TRBV12-3/TRBV12-4,TGTGCCAGCCAGGGGGAGAACACCGGGGAGCTGTTTTTT,CASQGENTGELFF
-,TRBJ1-1,TRBD1,TRBV7-8,TGTGCCAGCAGTCTCTACAATCCGGACAGGGGTAACACTGAAGCTTTCTTT,CASSLYNPDRGNTEAFF
many,TRBJ1-1,-,TRBV6-2/TRBV6-3,TGTGCCACCTTAGGACTCTCGAACACTGAAGCTTTCTTT,CATLGLSNTEAFF
-,TRBJ2-3,TRBD2,TRBV5-4,TGTGCCAGCAGCCTGACTAGCGGGAGTTTGTGGACAGATACGCAGTATTTT,CASSLTSGSLWTDTQYF
few,TRBJ1-6,TRBD1,TRBV19,TGTGCCAGTAGTATCTTCGGACAGGGTCATTCACCCCTCCACTTT,CASSIFGQGHSPLHF
-,TRBJ1-2,-,TRBV4-1,TGCGCCAGCACCCCGGAAACAGGGTCTAACTATGGCTACACCTTC,CASTPETGSNYGYTF
-,TRBJ1-5,-,TRBV19,TGTGCCAGTAGTTTAATCAACCAGCCCCAGCATTTT,CASSLINQPQHF
many,TRBJ1-5,-,TRBV6-1,TGTGCCGGAGGGTTGGGCCAGCCCCAGCATTTT,CAGGLGQPQHF
-,TRBJ1-2,-,TRBV7-9,TGTGCCAGCAGCCCACAGATGGATGGTTCGGGCTACACCTTC,CASSPQMDGSGYTF
few,TRBJ2-2,TRBD1,TRBV6-6,TGTGCCAGCAGTGGGCCTAAACCAGGGGGCGCGTGGACCGGGGAGCTGTTTTTT,CASSGPKPGGAWTGELFF
-,TRBJ2-7,-,TRBV12-3/TRBV12-4,TGTGCCAGCAGTTTCACTAAGGGTATCTACGAGCAGTACTTC,CASSFTKGIYEQYF
-,TRBJ2-7,-,TRBV30,TGTGCCTGGAGTGTCCCCCCGTACGAGCAGTACTTC,CAWSVPPYEQYF
-,TRBJ2-7,TRBD1,TRBV19,TGTGCCAGTAGGGAGGACAGGAAAAGAGCCTACGAGCAGTACTTC,CASREDRKRAYEQYF
few,TRBJ1-6,-,TRBV19,TGTGCCAGTAGTATAGCGGGTAATTCACCCCTCCACTTT,CASSIAGNSPLHF
many,TRBJ2-5,-,TRBV27,TGTGCCAGCAGTTTCGGGTCGGGGGTAGCTGAGACCCAGTACTTC,CASSFGSGVAETQYF
many,TRBJ2-7,-,TRBV4-3,TGCGCCAGCAGCCGGGGCGAGGGCCCCTACGAGCAGTACTTC,CASSRGEGPYEQYF
few,TRBJ1-1,-,TRBV4-3,TGCGCCAGCAGCCAAGATCAAATCACAGGGTTAAACACTGAAGCTTTCTTT,CASSQDQITGLNTEAFF
-,TRBJ1-1,-,TRBV29-1,TGCAGCGTTTCCCCTACAGGGCCCACTGAAGCTTTCTTT,CSVSPTGPTEAFF
many,TRBJ1-1,-,TRBV5-6,TGTGCCAGCAGCTTAGGGGGGGTGTTAACTGAAGCTTTCTTT,CASSLGGVLTEAFF
-,TRBJ1-1,-,TRBV10-3,TGTGCCATCAACGGGACCCCCCTGAACACTGAAGCTTTCTTT,CAINGTPLNTEAFF
-,TRBJ2-1,TRBD2,TRBV7-2,TGTGCCAGCAGCTCCGCGGGACTAGCGTCCAATGAGCAGTTCTTC,CASSSAGLASNEQFF
many,TRBJ1-3,-,TRBV7-2,TGTGCCAGCAGACCGGGACAACTCTCTGGAAACACCATATATTTT,CASRPGQLSGNTIYF
few,TRBJ2-7,TRBD2,TRBV4-1,TGCGCCAGCAGCCAGGTGGGCGGGAGCGAGCCCGAGCAGTACTTC,CASSQVGGSEPEQYF
many,TRBJ2-1,TRBD2,TRBV11-2,TGTGCCAGCAGCTCGGGACTAGCCGATGAGCAGTTCTTC,CASSSGLADEQFF
many,TRBJ2-3,-,TRBV11-2,TGTGCCAGCAGCGATCCACTAGAGGCAGATACGCAGTATTTT,CASSDPLEADTQYF
many,TRBJ2-2,-,TRBV7-9,TGTGCCAGCAGCTCCTCATTGAACACCGGGGAGCTGTTTTTT,CASSSSLNTGELFF
-,TRBJ1-1,-,TRBV27,TGTGCCATCATGAACCTCCAGGGAGGTACTGAAGCTTTCTTT,CAIMNLQGGTEAFF
few,TRBJ1-1,-,TRBV19,TGTGCCAGTAGTATTGGATCGGTGAACACTGAAGCTTTCTTT,CASSIGSVNTEAFF